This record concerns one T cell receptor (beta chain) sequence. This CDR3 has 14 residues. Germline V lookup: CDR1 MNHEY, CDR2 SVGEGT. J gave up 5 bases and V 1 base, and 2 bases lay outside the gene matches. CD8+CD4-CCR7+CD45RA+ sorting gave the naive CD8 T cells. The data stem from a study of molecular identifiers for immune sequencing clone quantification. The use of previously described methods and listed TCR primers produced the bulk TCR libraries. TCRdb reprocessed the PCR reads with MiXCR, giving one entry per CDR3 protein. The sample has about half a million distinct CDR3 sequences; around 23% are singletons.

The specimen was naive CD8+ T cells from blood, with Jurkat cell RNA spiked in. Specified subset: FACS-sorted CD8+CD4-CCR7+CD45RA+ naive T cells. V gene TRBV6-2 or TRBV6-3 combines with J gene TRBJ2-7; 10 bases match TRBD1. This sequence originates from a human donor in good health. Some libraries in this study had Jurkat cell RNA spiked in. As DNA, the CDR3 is TGTGCCAGCAGTTACTTGACAGGGGGCGACGAGCAGTACTTC. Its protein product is CASSYLTGGDEQYF.